These T cell receptor beta chains were read from a single sample in a study of Ad26.COV2.S vaccination and SARS-CoV-2 variants. Sequenced by immunoSEQ multiplex PCR; TCRdb stores in-frame clones only, minus some. The sample has some 340,000 clones, about 82% seen once. Sequencing was performed on peripheral blood, taken in a trial of Ad26.COV2.S vaccine versus placebo. The source is a person between 18 and 65 years old who received the Ad26.COV2.S COVID-19 vaccine or a placebo. Each CDR3 is given with its conserved first and last residue. The D gene is left open where the match is weak. Not all rows give a size; the values are once, few, many and, for expanded clones, a class.

CDR3 DNA: TGCAGTGCTATGGCGGGTACGCAGTATTTT; CDR3 protein: CSAMAGTQYF; J gene: TRBJ2-3; D gene: -; clone size: -; V gene: TRBV20-1
CDR3 DNA: TGCGCCAGCAGCTTGAGGGACAGGGGGAGCTCCTATAATTCACCCCTCCACTTT; CDR3 protein: CASSLRDRGSSYNSPLHF; J gene: TRBJ1-6; D gene: TRBD1; clone size: -; V gene: TRBV5-1
CDR3 DNA: TGTGCCACCCAGCAGGAGGGGGGGAGAACTGAAGCTTTCTTT; CDR3 protein: CATQQEGGRTEAFF; J gene: TRBJ1-1; D gene: -; clone size: -; V gene: TRBV2
CDR3 DNA: TGTGCGTGGACAGTTCTGGAGACCCAGTACTTC; CDR3 protein: CAWTVLETQYF; J gene: TRBJ2-5; D gene: -; clone size: once; V gene: TRBV30
CDR3 DNA: TGTGCCAGCACCCAAGGGGGGAACACCATATATTTT; CDR3 protein: CASTQGGNTIYF; J gene: TRBJ1-3; D gene: -; clone size: -; V gene: TRBV6-5
CDR3 DNA: TGTGCCAGCAGCCAAATTGTCTTTTCCAATCTCCAAGAGACCCAGTACTTC; CDR3 protein: CASSQIVFSNLQETQYF; J gene: TRBJ2-5; D gene: -; clone size: -; V gene: TRBV3-1/TRBV3-2
CDR3 DNA: TGTGCCAGCAGCTTAGACTCCGGGACGGCATATGGCTACACCTTC; CDR3 protein: CASSLDSGTAYGYTF; J gene: TRBJ1-2; D gene: -; clone size: once; V gene: TRBV7-2
CDR3 DNA: TGTGCCAGTAGTGAAACCAGGGGGAACTATGGCTACACCTTC; CDR3 protein: CASSETRGNYGYTF; J gene: TRBJ1-2; D gene: TRBD1; clone size: -; V gene: TRBV19
CDR3 DNA: TGTGCCAGCAGCTTATCCCAGGGGTGGGGAACTGAAGCTTTCTTT; CDR3 protein: CASSLSQGWGTEAFF; J gene: TRBJ1-1; D gene: -; clone size: -; V gene: TRBV11-2
CDR3 DNA: TGTGCCAGCACCTATTCGACAGGGAACACCGGGGAGCTGTTTTTT; CDR3 protein: CASTYSTGNTGELFF; J gene: TRBJ2-2; D gene: -; clone size: few; V gene: TRBV11-2
CDR3 DNA: TGTGCCAGCAGGGAAGGGGGAGACACTGAAGCTTTCTTT; CDR3 protein: CASREGGDTEAFF; J gene: TRBJ1-1; D gene: -; clone size: -; V gene: TRBV6-1
CDR3 DNA: TGTGCCAGTATCGCCGAATCGGGGACTAACTATGGCTACACCTTC; CDR3 protein: CASIAESGTNYGYTF; J gene: TRBJ1-2; D gene: -; clone size: -; V gene: TRBV19
CDR3 DNA: TGTGCCAGCAGCTCCTTACGCGGGGAGCTGTTTTTT; CDR3 protein: CASSSLRGELFF; J gene: TRBJ2-2; D gene: -; clone size: -; V gene: TRBV11-2
CDR3 DNA: TGTGCCAGCAGTGAACCCAGGGGACGAGGGAGCAATCAGCCCCAGCATTTT; CDR3 protein: CASSEPRGRGSNQPQHF; J gene: TRBJ1-5; D gene: -; clone size: once; V gene: TRBV2
CDR3 DNA: TGCGCCAGCAGCCAAGAGGGTAAAGCGAATCAGCCCCAGCATTTT; CDR3 protein: CASSQEGKANQPQHF; J gene: TRBJ1-5; D gene: -; clone size: -; V gene: TRBV4-1
CDR3 DNA: TGTGCCAGCAGTGACGATTGGGGCACTGAAGCTTTCTTT; CDR3 protein: CASSDDWGTEAFF; J gene: TRBJ1-1; D gene: -; clone size: -; V gene: TRBV2
CDR3 DNA: TGTGCCAGCAGCTCCCTGACAGCCCCCACAGATACGCAGTATTTT; CDR3 protein: CASSSLTAPTDTQYF; J gene: TRBJ2-3; D gene: -; clone size: -; V gene: TRBV7-9
CDR3 DNA: TGTGCCAGCAGCTTAGGACAGGCCGGCTTAGATACGCAGTATTTT; CDR3 protein: CASSLGQAGLDTQYF; J gene: TRBJ2-3; D gene: -; clone size: -; V gene: TRBV7-6
CDR3 DNA: TGTGCCAGCAGTGAAGCGTTGGGAGGACAGGTCGCCACAGATACGCAGTATTTT; CDR3 protein: CASSEALGGQVATDTQYF; J gene: TRBJ2-3; D gene: -; clone size: -; V gene: TRBV6-1
CDR3 DNA: TGTGCCAGCAGTTTTACGCGAGAGGCTTCGGGGTACTTC; CDR3 protein: CASSFTREASGYF; J gene: TRBJ2-7; D gene: -; clone size: -; V gene: TRBV6-5
CDR3 DNA: TGTGCCACCAGCAGTCAACAGGGAAATGAGCAGTTCTTC; CDR3 protein: CATSSQQGNEQFF; J gene: TRBJ2-1; D gene: -; clone size: -; V gene: TRBV15
CDR3 DNA: TGTGCCAGCAGCCCGACAGGGGGCGCGGATCAGCCCCAGCATTTT; CDR3 protein: CASSPTGGADQPQHF; J gene: TRBJ1-5; D gene: TRBD1; clone size: -; V gene: TRBV7-9
CDR3 DNA: TGCGCCAGCAGCTCACGGACTAGCGACTCCTACGAGCAGTACTTC; CDR3 protein: CASSSRTSDSYEQYF; J gene: TRBJ2-7; D gene: TRBD2; clone size: -; V gene: TRBV5-1
CDR3 DNA: TGTGCCTGGACCAGGGTGTCTGGGAACACTGAAGCTTTCTTT; CDR3 protein: CAWTRVSGNTEAFF; J gene: TRBJ1-1; D gene: -; clone size: -; V gene: TRBV30
CDR3 DNA: TGTGCCAGCAGCGTAGAGGAGACAGCGGGGGGGCGCTATGAGCAGTTCTTC; CDR3 protein: CASSVEETAGGRYEQFF; J gene: TRBJ2-1; D gene: TRBD2; clone size: once; V gene: TRBV9
CDR3 DNA: TGTGCCAGCAGCTTGTCAGGAAACACCATATATTTT; CDR3 protein: CASSLSGNTIYF; J gene: TRBJ1-3; D gene: -; clone size: -; V gene: TRBV5-4
CDR3 DNA: TGTGCCAGCATACACCGGTTTGCCAATGAGCAGTTCTTC; CDR3 protein: CASIHRFANEQFF; J gene: TRBJ2-1; D gene: -; clone size: -; V gene: TRBV11-3
CDR3 DNA: TGTGCCAGCAGCTTCATGGCCCCGAGCATGGCGACCCAGTACTTC; CDR3 protein: CASSFMAPSMATQYF; J gene: TRBJ2-5; D gene: -; clone size: -; V gene: TRBV5-8
CDR3 DNA: TGTGCCAGCAGCTTAACCTTCAGCCCGAATGAAAAACTGTTTTTT; CDR3 protein: CASSLTFSPNEKLFF; J gene: TRBJ1-4; D gene: -; clone size: -; V gene: TRBV7-9
CDR3 DNA: TGTGCCAGCAGACTGGGGGGAGGTATGAACACTGAAGCTTTCTTT; CDR3 protein: CASRLGGGMNTEAFF; J gene: TRBJ1-1; D gene: -; clone size: -; V gene: TRBV5-6
CDR3 DNA: TGTGCCAGCAGCTCAGTATACGAGCAGTACTTC; CDR3 protein: CASSSVYEQYF; J gene: TRBJ2-7; D gene: -; clone size: -; V gene: TRBV11-1